This T cell receptor beta chain was observed in a study of shared clonotypes between healthy human individuals. Data came from immunoSEQ multiplex PCR; TCRdb stores just in-frame clones and leaves some out. The top ten hold around 1.8% of the sample, which has fewer than 850,000 clones, less than 80% seen once. The receptor was derived from a woman aged 25-40 years in good health. The specimen was memory CD4+ T cells sorted from blood. This sample's subset: CD45RA-negative fraction.

The chain's CDR3 is CASSPSSGSYEQYF. The CDR3, as DNA: TGTGCCAGCTCACCTTCTAGCGGGTCCTACGAGCAGTACTTC. The genes are TRBV18 and TRBJ2-7; 8 bases fit TRBD2. V lost 3 bases and J lost 1; bases outside the gene matches: 2. The CDR3 sequence is 14 residues long. Germline CDR1 is KGHSH and CDR2 is LQKENI.